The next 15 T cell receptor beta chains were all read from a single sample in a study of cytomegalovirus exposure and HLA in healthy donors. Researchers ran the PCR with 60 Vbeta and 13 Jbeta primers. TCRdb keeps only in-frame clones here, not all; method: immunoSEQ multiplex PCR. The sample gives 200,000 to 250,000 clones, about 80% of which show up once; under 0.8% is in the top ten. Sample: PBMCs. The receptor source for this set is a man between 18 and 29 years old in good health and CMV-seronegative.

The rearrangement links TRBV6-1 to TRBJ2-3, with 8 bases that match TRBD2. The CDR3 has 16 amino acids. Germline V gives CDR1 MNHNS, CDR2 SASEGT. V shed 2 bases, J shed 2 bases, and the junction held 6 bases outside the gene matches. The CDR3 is CASSEWASGPTDTQYF. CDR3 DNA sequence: TGTGCCAGCAGTGAATGGGCTAGCGGGCCCACAGATACGCAGTATTTT.

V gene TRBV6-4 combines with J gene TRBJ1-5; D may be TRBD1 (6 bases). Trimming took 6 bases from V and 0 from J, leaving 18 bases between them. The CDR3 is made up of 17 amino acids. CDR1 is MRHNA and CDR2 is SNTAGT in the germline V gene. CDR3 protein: CASRTGAEPYSNQPQHF. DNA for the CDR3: TGTGCCAGCAGGACAGGTGCAGAACCCTATAGCAATCAGCCCCAGCATTTT.

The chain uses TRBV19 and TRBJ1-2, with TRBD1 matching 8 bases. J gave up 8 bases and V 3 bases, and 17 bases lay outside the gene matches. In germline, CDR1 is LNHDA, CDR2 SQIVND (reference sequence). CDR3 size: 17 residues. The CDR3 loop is CASSMSAGTGALRGYTF. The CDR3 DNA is TGTGCCAGTAGTATGTCTGCCGGGACAGGAGCTTTGAGAGGCTACACCTTC.

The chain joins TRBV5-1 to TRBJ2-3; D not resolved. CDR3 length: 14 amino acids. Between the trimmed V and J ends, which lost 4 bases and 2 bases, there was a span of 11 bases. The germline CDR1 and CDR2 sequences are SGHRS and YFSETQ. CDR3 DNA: TGCGCCAGCAGCCCACCCCAGATCACAGATACGCAGTATTTT. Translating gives CASSPPQITDTQYF.

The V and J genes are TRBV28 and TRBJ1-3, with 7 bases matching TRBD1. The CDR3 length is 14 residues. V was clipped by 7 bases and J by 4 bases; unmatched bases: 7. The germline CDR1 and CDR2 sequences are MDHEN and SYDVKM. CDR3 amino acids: CASISRGTGNTIYF. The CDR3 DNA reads TGTGCCAGCATCTCCAGGGGGACGGGAAACACCATATATTTT.

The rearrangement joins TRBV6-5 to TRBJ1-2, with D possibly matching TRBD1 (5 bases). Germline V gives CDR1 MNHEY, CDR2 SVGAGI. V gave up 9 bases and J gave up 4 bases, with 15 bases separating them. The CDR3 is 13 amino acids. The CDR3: CASSGGIGYGYTF. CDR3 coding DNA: TGTGCCAGTTCGGGGGGGATCGGCTATGGCTACACCTTC.

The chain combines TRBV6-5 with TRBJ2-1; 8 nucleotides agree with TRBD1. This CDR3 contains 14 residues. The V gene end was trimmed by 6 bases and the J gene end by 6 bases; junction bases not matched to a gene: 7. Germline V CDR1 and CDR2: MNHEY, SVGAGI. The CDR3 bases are TGTGCCAGCAGGTCCGGGACAGGCCTCAATGAGCAGTTCTTC. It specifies CASRSGTGLNEQFF.

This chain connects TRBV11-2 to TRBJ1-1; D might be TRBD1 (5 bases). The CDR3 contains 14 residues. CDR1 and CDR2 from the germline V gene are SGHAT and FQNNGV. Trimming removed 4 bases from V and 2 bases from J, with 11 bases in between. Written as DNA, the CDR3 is TGTGCCAGCAGCTATACGACAGCAAACACTGAAGCTTTCTTT. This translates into CASSYTTANTEAFF. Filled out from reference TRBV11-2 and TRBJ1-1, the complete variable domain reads EAGVAQSPRYKIIEKRQSVAFWCNPISGHATLYWYQQILGQGPKLLIQFQNNGVVDDSQLPKDRFSAERLKGVDSTLKIQPAKLEDSAVYLCASSYTTANTEAFFGQGTRLTVV.

The CDR3 region has the DNA TGTGCCAGCAGCGGGCCATTTACACAGGGGTACGAGCAGTACTTC. Its translation is CASSGPFTQGYEQYF. The V gene is TRBV7-9, the J gene TRBJ2-7; 7 bases map to TRBD1. Germline-derived CDR1 and CDR2 are SEHNR and FQNEAQ (reference sequence). V lost 5 bases, J lost 4 bases, and 11 bases stayed unmatched. This CDR3 spans 15 amino acids.

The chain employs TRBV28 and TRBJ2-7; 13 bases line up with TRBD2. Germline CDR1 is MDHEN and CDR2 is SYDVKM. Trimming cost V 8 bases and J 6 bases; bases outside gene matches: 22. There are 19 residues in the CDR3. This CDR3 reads CASGLLGQGLAGWSGEQYF. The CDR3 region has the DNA TGTGCCAGCGGTCTACTGGGGCAGGGACTAGCGGGATGGTCCGGCGAGCAGTACTTC.

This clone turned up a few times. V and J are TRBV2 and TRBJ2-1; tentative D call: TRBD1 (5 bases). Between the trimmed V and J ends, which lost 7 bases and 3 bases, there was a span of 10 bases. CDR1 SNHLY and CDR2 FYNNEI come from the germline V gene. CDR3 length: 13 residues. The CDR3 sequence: CASNLGHYNEQFF. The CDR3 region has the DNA TGTGCCAGCAATCTTGGACACTACAATGAGCAGTTCTTC.

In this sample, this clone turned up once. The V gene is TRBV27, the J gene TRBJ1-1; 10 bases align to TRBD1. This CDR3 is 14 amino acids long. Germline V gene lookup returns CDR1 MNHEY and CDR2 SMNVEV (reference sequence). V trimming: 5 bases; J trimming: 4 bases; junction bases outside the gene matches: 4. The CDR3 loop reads CASSVRQGATEAFF. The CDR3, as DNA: TGTGCCAGCAGTGTCCGACAGGGGGCCACTGAAGCTTTCTTT.

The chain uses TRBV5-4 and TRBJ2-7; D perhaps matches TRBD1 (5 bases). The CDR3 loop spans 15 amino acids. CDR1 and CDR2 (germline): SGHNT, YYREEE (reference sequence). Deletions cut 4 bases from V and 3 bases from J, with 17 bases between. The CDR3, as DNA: TGTGCCAGCAGCACCGGGCCGGACACTTACTACGAGCAGTACTTC. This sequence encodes CASSTGPDTYYEQYF.

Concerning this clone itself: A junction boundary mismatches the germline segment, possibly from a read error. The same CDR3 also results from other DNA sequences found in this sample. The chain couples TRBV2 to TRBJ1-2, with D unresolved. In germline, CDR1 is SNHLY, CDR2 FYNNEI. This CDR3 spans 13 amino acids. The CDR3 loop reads CASSLNSGYGYTF. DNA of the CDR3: TGCGCCAGCAGTCTTAACTCGGGGTATGGCTACACCTTC. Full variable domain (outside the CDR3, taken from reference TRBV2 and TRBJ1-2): EPEVTQTPSHQVTQMGQEVILRCVPISNHLYFYWYRQILGQKVEFLVSFYNNEISEKSEIFDDQFSVERPDGSNFTLKIRSTKLEDSAMYFCASSLNSGYGYTFGSGTRLTVV.

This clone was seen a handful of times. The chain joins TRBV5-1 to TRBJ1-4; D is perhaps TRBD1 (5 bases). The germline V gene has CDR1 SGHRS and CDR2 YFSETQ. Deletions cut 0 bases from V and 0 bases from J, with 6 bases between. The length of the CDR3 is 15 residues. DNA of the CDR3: TGCGCCAGCAGCTTGGGGGGGGCAACTAATGAAAAACTGTTTTTT. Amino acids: CASSLGGATNEKLFF.